The clone carrying this T cell receptor (beta chain) was counted a few times. Antigen: not known. These data come from a study of blood T cells in healthy people across ages. Researchers collected about 9.1 milliliters of peripheral blood from every single donor. This CDR3 is 14 amino acids long. Germline V gives CDR1 SGHTA, CDR2 FQGNSA. V lost 5 bases and J 6 bases, leaving 17 bases between the germline ends. General study results and limits: Unsorted PBMCs blocked a conclusive comparison of naive and antigen-experienced cells. CMV status of donors was not determined, possibly confounding expanded clonotype changes. Per-million-T-cell TCR beta diversity fell roughly linearly with age.

Then a second PCR, running roughly 7 to 12 cycles, was carried out with a sample-barcoded 5' primer and a J-beta primer mix. MiXCR, run by TCRdb on the 5' RACE reads, gives a single entry per CDR3 protein. The data show 650,000 to 800,000 distinct CDR3 sequences, around two fifths seen once. This receptor was obtained from a man aged 55 to 69 in good health. Sequencing was carried out using blood. This rearrangement joins TRBV7-2 to TRBJ2-7; unclear D gene. CDR3 residues: CASSLTPPLVEQYF. In DNA, the CDR3 is TGTGCCAGCAGCCTTACCCCCCCTCTTGTCGAGCAGTACTTC.